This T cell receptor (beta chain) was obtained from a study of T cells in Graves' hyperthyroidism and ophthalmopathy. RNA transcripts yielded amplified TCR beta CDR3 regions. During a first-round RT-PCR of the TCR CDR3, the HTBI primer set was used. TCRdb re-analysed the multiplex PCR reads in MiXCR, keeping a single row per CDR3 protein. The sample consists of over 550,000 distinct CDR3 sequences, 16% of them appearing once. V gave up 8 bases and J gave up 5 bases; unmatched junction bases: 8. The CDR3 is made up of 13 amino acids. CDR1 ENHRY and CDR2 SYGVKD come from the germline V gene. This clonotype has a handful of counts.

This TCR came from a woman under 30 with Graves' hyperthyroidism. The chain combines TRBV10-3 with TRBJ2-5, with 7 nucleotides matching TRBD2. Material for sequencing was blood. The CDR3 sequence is CAIGAAREETQYF. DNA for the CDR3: TGTGCCATCGGAGCGGCGCGGGAGGAGACCCAGTACTTC.